The present T cell receptor beta chain was sequenced within a study of breast tumors, draining lymph nodes, adjacent tissues. CDR1 is DFQATT, CDR2 SNEGSKA, per germline (reference sequence). Trimming cost V 1 base and J 6 bases, with 12 bases left between them. The CDR3 has 13 amino acids. In TCRdb, the multiplex PCR reads were re-called with MiXCR into one record per CDR3 protein. Of about 180,000 distinct CDR3 sequences listed, approximately 33% were seen once; the top ten hold around 4.1%. The lymph nodes were axillary draining lymph nodes from breast cancer patients. This clonotype was observed a few times.

The clonotype was recovered from a female donor with breast cancer. Some clones in this sample may be carry-over from other donors' samples. This chain connects TRBV20-1 to TRBJ1-1; no firm D call. What was sequenced was axillary lymph node tissue. This chain's CDR3 is CSARVGPKPEAFF. Written as DNA, the CDR3 is TGCAGTGCTAGAGTAGGTCCCAAACCTGAAGCTTTCTTT.